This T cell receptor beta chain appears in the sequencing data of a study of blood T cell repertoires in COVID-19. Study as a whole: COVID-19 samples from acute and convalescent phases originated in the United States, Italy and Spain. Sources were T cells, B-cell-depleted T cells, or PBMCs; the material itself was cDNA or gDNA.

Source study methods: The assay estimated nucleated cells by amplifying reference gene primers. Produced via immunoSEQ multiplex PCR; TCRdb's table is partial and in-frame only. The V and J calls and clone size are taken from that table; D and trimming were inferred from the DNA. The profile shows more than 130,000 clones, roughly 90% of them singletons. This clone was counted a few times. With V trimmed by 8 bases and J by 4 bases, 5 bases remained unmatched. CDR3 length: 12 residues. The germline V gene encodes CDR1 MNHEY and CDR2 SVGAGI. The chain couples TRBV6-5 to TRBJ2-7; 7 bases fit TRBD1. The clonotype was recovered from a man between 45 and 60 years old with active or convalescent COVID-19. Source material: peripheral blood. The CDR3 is CASGTVLYEQYF. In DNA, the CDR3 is TGTGCCAGCGGGACAGTTCTTTACGAGCAGTACTTC.